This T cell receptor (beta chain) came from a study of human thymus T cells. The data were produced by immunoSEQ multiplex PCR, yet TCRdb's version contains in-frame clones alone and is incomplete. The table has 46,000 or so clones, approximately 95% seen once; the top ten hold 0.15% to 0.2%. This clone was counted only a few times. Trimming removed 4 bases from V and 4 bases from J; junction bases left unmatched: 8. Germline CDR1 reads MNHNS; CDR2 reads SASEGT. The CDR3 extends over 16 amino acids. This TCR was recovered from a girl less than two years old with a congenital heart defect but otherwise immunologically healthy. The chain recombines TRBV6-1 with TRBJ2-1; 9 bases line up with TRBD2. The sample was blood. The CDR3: CASSVGTSSFYNEQFF. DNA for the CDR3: TGTGCCAGCAGTGTCGGGACTAGCTCCTTTTACAATGAGCAGTTCTTC.